The rows below give T cell receptor beta chains drawn from one sample of a study of blood T cells in healthy people across ages. TCRdb itself ran the 5' RACE reads through MiXCR, one entry per CDR3 protein. The top ten hold 5.5% to 8% of the sample, which has roughly 1.4 million distinct CDR3 sequences, approximately 59% seen once. Sequenced: blood. The receptor source for this set is a young man in good health. Each CDR3 is given with its conserved first and last residue. Each record gives: D gene, J gene, V gene, clone size, CDR3 protein, CDR3 DNA. A D gene is named only where the DNA matches it firmly. Only part of the rows carry a size: once, few, many, or a class if the clone is expanded.

D: TRBD1
J: TRBJ2-7
V: TRBV7-2
size: -
CDR3: CASSLDHRGVYEQYF
DNA: TGTGCCAGCAGCTTAGACCACAGGGGAGTATACGAGCAGTACTTC

D: TRBD1
J: TRBJ2-5
V: TRBV29-1
size: few
CDR3: CSGSGTGILNGQYF
DNA: TGCAGCGGCTCCGGGACAGGGATCCTTAATGGGCAGTACTTC

D: -
J: TRBJ2-5
V: TRBV27
size: -
CDR3: CASKIGESGNEQYF
DNA: TGTGCCAGCAAGATTGGGGAATCGGGGAATGAGCAGTACTTC

D: -
J: TRBJ2-3
V: TRBV29-1
size: -
CDR3: CSVEGGGQGTDTQYF
DNA: TGCAGCGTTGAGGGAGGGGGCCAAGGCACAGATACGCAGTATTTT

D: -
J: TRBJ2-4
V: TRBV12-3/TRBV12-4
size: -
CDR3: CASSFWGNIQYF
DNA: TGTGCCAGCAGTTTTTGGGGCAACATTCAGTACTTC

D: -
J: TRBJ1-4
V: TRBV29-1
size: -
CDR3: CSGSGRLGEKLFF
DNA: TGCAGCGGCTCAGGGAGGTTAGGTGAAAAACTGTTTTTT

D: -
J: TRBJ2-6
V: TRBV10-3
size: -
CDR3: CTISYNSGANVLTF
DNA: TGTACCATCAGTTACAACTCTGGGGCCAACGTCCTGACTTTC

D: -
J: TRBJ2-5
V: TRBV3-1
size: -
CDR3: CASSSTAQTQYF
DNA: TGTGCCAGCAGCTCCACTGCACAGACCCAGTACTTC

D: -
J: TRBJ2-3
V: TRBV12-3/TRBV12-4
size: few
CDR3: CASSSDGKEEDTQYF
DNA: TGTGCCAGCAGTTCGGACGGCAAGGAGGAAGATACGCAGTATTTT

D: TRBD2
J: TRBJ2-7
V: TRBV10-3
size: -
CDR3: CAISDLAGGSDEQYF
DNA: TGTGCCATCAGTGATTTGGCGGGAGGAAGCGACGAGCAGTACTTC

D: -
J: TRBJ1-6
V: TRBV4-3
size: -
CDR3: CASSHLNNSPLHF
DNA: TGCGCCAGCAGCCACCTCAATAATTCACCCCTCCACTTT

D: -
J: TRBJ1-1
V: TRBV10-2
size: -
CDR3: CASSDGFEGVKRAEAFF
DNA: TGCGCCAGCAGTGATGGTTTCGAAGGGGTGAAGAGGGCTGAAGCTTTCTTT